The rows below give T cell receptor beta chains drawn from one sample of a study of OX40 agonist ivuxolimab in advanced cancers. Using immunoSEQ multiplex PCR, the repertoire was profiled, and TCRdb retains in-frame clones only, with some absent. The data hold 70,000 to 85,000 clones, with over 85% observed a single time. Sample: CD4+ or CD8+ T cells sorted from blood, taken in a trial of the OX40 agonist ivuxolimab. These receptors all stem from an adult with an advanced solid tumor such as melanoma, head and neck, liver or kidney cancer. The conserved cysteine and the conserved F or W are not part of the CDR3 here. Each record gives: J gene, V gene, CDR3 protein.

J: TRBJ2-1
V: TRBV6-6
CDR3: ASRPGVLHEQF

J: TRBJ1-3
V: TRBV27
CDR3: ASSQSLSSGNTIY

J: TRBJ2-5
V: TRBV4-2
CDR3: ASSQELRLVETQY

J: TRBJ2-1
V: TRBV28
CDR3: ASSPGPGTSRSSYNEQF

J: TRBJ1-4
V: TRBV5-1
CDR3: ASSAGQPGDEKLF

J: TRBJ2-2
V: TRBV11-3
CDR3: ASSPRSFAGELF

J: TRBJ1-4
V: TRBV6-5
CDR3: ASSFGGYEKLF

J: TRBJ1-1
V: TRBV28
CDR3: ASVFGLNTEAF

J: TRBJ2-2
V: TRBV7-3
CDR3: ASSLTSLAGGENTGELF

J: TRBJ2-7
V: TRBV7-2
CDR3: ASSLLADYEQY

J: TRBJ1-1
V: TRBV18
CDR3: ASSPQGATEAF

J: TRBJ2-7
V: TRBV7-3
CDR3: ASSPDRVHEQY

J: TRBJ2-1
V: TRBV5-1
CDR3: ASSLINEQF

J: TRBJ2-5
V: TRBV15
CDR3: ATSRNPNRGQGETQY

J: TRBJ2-7
V: TRBV28
CDR3: ASSPDFFSGEQY

J: TRBJ2-3
V: TRBV27
CDR3: ASYRRDNYYTDTQY

J: TRBJ2-2
V: TRBV6-5
CDR3: ASSPPQGGGELF

J: TRBJ2-2
V: TRBV5-1
CDR3: ASNRGASNTGELF

J: TRBJ1-5
V: TRBV6-1
CDR3: ASVTARDQPQH

J: TRBJ2-2
V: TRBV19
CDR3: ASSNVGLAGVGTGELF

J: TRBJ2-1
V: TRBV7-9
CDR3: ASSLGTSPDEQF

J: TRBJ1-4
V: TRBV6-5
CDR3: ASSYSAGSNEKLF

J: TRBJ1-2
V: TRBV4-2
CDR3: ASSGLRDRAHGYT

J: TRBJ2-1
V: TRBV11-2
CDR3: ASSLRLAGVGEQF

J: TRBJ1-5
V: TRBV4-1
CDR3: ASSQSPGQGGQPQH

J: TRBJ2-3
V: TRBV29-1
CDR3: SVLPLAGLTDTQY

J: TRBJ1-3
V: TRBV7-2
CDR3: ASRGTGNTIY

J: TRBJ1-3
V: TRBV2
CDR3: ASRTGGKGLGNTIY

J: TRBJ2-2
V: TRBV2
CDR3: ASSALQTGELF

J: TRBJ2-5
V: TRBV19
CDR3: ASRRAGVPQETQY

J: TRBJ1-2
V: TRBV19
CDR3: ASTDSSFRLYGYT

J: TRBJ2-1
V: TRBV7-9
CDR3: ASSYLTGVTSGFYNEQF

J: TRBJ2-7
V: TRBV28
CDR3: ASSLTGNLYEQY

J: TRBJ2-2
V: TRBV4-3
CDR3: ASARGGTNTGELF

J: TRBJ2-1
V: TRBV27
CDR3: ASRWSGLGEQF

J: TRBJ2-5
V: TRBV28
CDR3: ASTQGRGGRETQY

J: TRBJ2-1
V: TRBV6-4
CDR3: ASSDREGNYNEQF